The clone carrying this T cell receptor (beta chain) was found a few times. Antigen unknown. TCRdb re-derived calls from the RT-PCR reads in MiXCR, one entry per CDR3 protein. The sample has 700,000 to 800,000 distinct CDR3 sequences, 15% to 20% seen once; the top ten hold 11%. This record belongs to a study of response to subunit inactivated influenza vaccine. Study observations and caveats: That few new T cells are recruited by each seasonal influenza vaccination was the authors' suggestion.

V gave up 3 bases and J gave up 0 bases, with 9 bases separating them. CDR3 length: 15 residues. This sequence joins TRBV12-3 or TRBV12-4 and TRBJ2-4; D not resolved. The sequences come from PBMCs from blood, collected more than 4 days after vaccination. The TCR comes from a man in his fifties who received an inactivated influenza vaccine. CDR3 sequence reads: CASSLSDVAKNIQYF. In DNA form, the CDR3 reads TGTGCCAGCAGTTTGTCAGATGTAGCCAAAAACATTCAGTACTTC.